One sample yielded the 27 T cell receptor beta chains listed below, sequenced in a study of PD-L1 blockade in urothelial cancer. The data were produced by immunoSEQ multiplex PCR, yet TCRdb's version contains in-frame clones alone and is incomplete. The sample lists roughly 43,000 clones, 70% to 85% occurring once. The sequenced sample was PBMCs, obtained around atezolizumab (anti-PD-L1) treatment. Receptors originate from an older man with urothelial cancer.

The CDR3, as DNA: TGTGCCAGCAGTCCGCCGGCAGGGGGCGATGAAAAACTGTTTTTT. It yields the protein CASSPPAGGDEKLFF. V is TRBV28 and J is TRBJ1-4; TRBD1 matches 8 bases. Germline CDR1 reads MDHEN; CDR2 reads SYDVKM. The CDR3 is 15 residues long. With V trimmed by 5 bases and J by 6 bases, 8 bases remained unmatched.

CDR3 sequence: CASSVGTDYGYTF. The CDR3 nucleotides read TGTGCCAGCAGCGTTGGGACTGATTATGGCTACACCTTC. The rearrangement links TRBV9 to TRBJ1-2, with a tentative D call TRBD1 (5 bases). From germline, CDR1 is SGDLS and CDR2 YYNGEE. CDR3 length: 13 amino acids. V was pared by 2 bases and J by 5 bases, with 10 bases between.

This clone has a single count. The chain uses TRBV15 and TRBJ2-1, with TRBD2 matching 12 bases. This CDR3 comprises 15 residues. The junction had 2 bases not matched to a gene; V was cut back by 2 bases and J by 6 bases. CDR1 and CDR2 from the germline V gene are LNHNV and YYDKDF (reference sequence). The CDR3 region is CATSRRTSGVNEQFF. The CDR3 nucleotides read TGTGCCACCAGCAGAAGGACTAGCGGGGTCAATGAGCAGTTCTTC. The full variable domain, rest sourced from reference TRBV15 and TRBJ2-1, is DAMVIQNPRYQVTQFGKPVTLSCSQTLNHNVMYWYQQKSSQAPKLLFHYYDKDFNNEADTPDNFQSRRPNTSFCFLDIRSPGLGDTAMYLCATSRRTSGVNEQFFGPGTRLTVL.

The rearrangement links TRBV15 to TRBJ2-3; 12 nucleotides agree with TRBD2. The CDR3 extends over 15 amino acids. V trimming: 3 bases; J trimming: 4 bases; junction bases outside the gene matches: 2. In germline, CDR1 is LNHNV, CDR2 YYDKDF (reference sequence). In nucleotides, the CDR3 is TGTGCCACCAGCAGCCTAGCGGGAGGGCCAGATACGCAGTATTTT. It is translated as CATSSLAGGPDTQYF.

The table lists this clone with a count of one. CDR3 coding DNA: TGTGCCAGTAGTAAAGTTGGGGCCAGGGTGAACACCGGGGAGCTGTTTTTT. Protein sequence: CASSKVGARVNTGELFF. The rearrangement uses TRBV19 and TRBJ2-2; a weak D match, TRBD1 (5 bases). V lost 4 bases to trimming and J lost 1 base, with 16 bases between them. The CDR3 is made up of 17 amino acids. In germline, CDR1 is LNHDA, CDR2 SQIVND (reference sequence).

This clone was counted between two and nine times. This chain connects TRBV4-2 to TRBJ1-1, with no clear D. Germline V CDR1 and CDR2: LGHNA, YNFKEQ. The CDR3 sequence is 14 residues long. V lost 1 base and J 1 base, leaving 7 bases between the germline ends. CDR3 protein: CASSQVPGNTEAFF. CDR3 coding DNA: TGTGCCAGCAGCCAAGTTCCCGGGAACACTGAAGCTTTCTTT.

This sequence joins TRBV7-2 and TRBJ1-2, with TRBD1 matching over 10 bases. Unmatched junction bases numbered 17, after V lost 10 bases and J lost 6 bases. This CDR3 spans 16 amino acids. Germline CDR1 and CDR2: SGHTA and FQGNSA. CDR3 nucleotides: TGTGCCACCAACTCCGGTCGGGACAGGGGTCGGGATGGCTACACCTTC. It codes for CATNSGRDRGRDGYTF.

This chain joins TRBV27 and TRBJ1-3; D gene unclear. The length of the CDR3 is 13 residues. V was trimmed by 7 bases and J by 4 bases, leaving 11 bases between them. Germline loops: CDR1 MNHEY, CDR2 SMNVEV (reference sequence). CDR3 bases: TGTGCCAGCAAATCCCAGATAGGAAACACCATATATTTT. It yields the protein CASKSQIGNTIYF.

The genes are TRBV9 and TRBJ2-2; no reliable D call. V gave up 0 bases and J gave up 6 bases, with 3 bases separating them. The CDR3 contains 12 residues. CDR1 SGDLS and CDR2 YYNGEE come from the germline V gene. CDR3 DNA sequence: TGTGCCAGCAGCGTAGCGGCCGGGGAGCTGTTTTTT. Translation: CASSVAAGELFF.

The gene calls are TRBV5-8 and TRBJ2-7; D might be TRBD2 (6 bases). The germline V gene has CDR1 SGHTS and CDR2 YDEGEE. Trimming removed 0 bases at V and 2 bases at J, with 12 bases between. The CDR3 has 15 residues. CDR3 loop: CASSLANGRTYEQYF. CDR3 in DNA: TGTGCCAGCAGCTTGGCGAACGGGAGAACCTACGAGCAGTACTTC.

The chain carries TRBV10-3 and TRBJ1-4; D is uncertain. CDR3 length equals 12 residues. CDR1 is ENHRY, CDR2 SYGVKD, per germline. Trimming left V 9 bases short and J 3 bases short, with 8 bases between. In DNA, the CDR3 is TGTGCCATAACTGCTTCTAATGAAAAACTGTTTTTT. Encoded protein: CAITASNEKLFF.

The CDR3 DNA follows: TGTGCCTGGTTACAGGGTGGCTACACCTTC. Amino acid sequence: CAWLQGGYTF. This chain links TRBV30 with TRBJ1-2, with a tentative D call TRBD1 (6 bases). V lost 5 bases and J lost 7, with 8 bases in between. The CDR3 runs 10 residues. Germline-derived CDR1 and CDR2 are GTSNPN and SVGIG (reference sequence).

This chain uses TRBV27 with TRBJ2-2; the D is unclear. With 3 bases removed from V and 4 bases from J, the gap between germline ends came to 6 bases. The CDR3 has 13 amino acids. Germline lookup yields CDR1 MNHEY and CDR2 SMNVEV (reference sequence). CDR3 sequence reads: CASSFMATGELFF. The CDR3 bases are TGTGCCAGCAGTTTTATGGCCACCGGGGAGCTGTTTTTT.

The J gene is TRBJ1-4, the V gene TRBV21-1; the D call TRBD1 from the table was never checked on the DNA. TRBV21-1 is a pseudogene segment. The CDR3 extends over 15 amino acids. CDR3 protein: CASSERQGLYEKLFF. CDR3 DNA: TGTGCCAGCAGCGAAAGACAAGGCCTCTATGAAAAACTGTTTTTT.

V is TRBV29-1 and J is TRBJ2-2; the D gene is possibly TRBD2 (6 bases). V was shortened by 3 bases and J by 9 bases, with 11 bases between the two germline ends. Germline loops: CDR1 SQVTM, CDR2 ANQGSEA. The CDR3 totals 12 residues. The CDR3 coding sequence is TGCAGCGTTGAGGGGCGCGGGAGGGAGCTGTTTTTT. Amino acids: CSVEGRGRELFF.

CDR3 in amino acids: CASSPMDRGRGNEQFF. The CDR3 nucleotides read TGTGCCAGTAGTCCCATGGACAGGGGAAGAGGCAATGAGCAGTTCTTC. The V and J genes are TRBV19 and TRBJ2-1; 9 nucleotides line up with TRBD1. Germline CDR1 LNHDA, CDR2 SQIVND (reference sequence). V lost 5 bases and J lost 6; bases outside the gene matches: 11. The CDR3 runs 16 residues.

The chain links TRBV5-1 to TRBJ1-1; the D gene is possibly TRBD1 (5 bases). Germline V gene data show CDR1 as SGHRS and CDR2 as YFSETQ. The CDR3 has 14 amino acids. Trimming removed 0 bases at V and 1 base at J, with 7 bases between. The CDR3 here is CASSLAGQNTEAFF. CDR3 sequence (DNA): TGCGCCAGCAGCTTGGCCGGACAGAACACTGAAGCTTTCTTT.

The V gene is TRBV5-1, the J gene TRBJ2-1; D call uncertain. CDR3 length equals 14 residues. V lost 4 bases and J 7 bases, leaving 15 bases between the germline ends. Germline V gene lookup returns CDR1 SGHRS and CDR2 YFSETQ. The CDR3 loop reads CASSRPGDLNEQFF. CDR3 nucleotide sequence: TGCGCCAGCAGCCGACCGGGTGATTTGAATGAGCAGTTCTTC.

The chain uses TRBV6-6 and TRBJ2-2, with D tentatively TRBD1 (5 bases). V was pared by 5 bases and J by 0 bases, with 10 bases between. This CDR3 contains 15 residues. Germline assignment: CDR1 MNHNY and CDR2 SVGAGI (reference sequence). CDR3 region: CASSNQGTNTGELFF. CDR3 coding DNA: TGTGCCAGCAGTAACCAGGGCACGAACACCGGGGAGCTGTTTTTT.

This clone turned up a few times. The rearrangement uses TRBV11-3 and TRBJ2-3; D gene ambiguous. The CDR3 contains 11 residues. Germline V lookup: CDR1 SGHNT, CDR2 YENEEA. V was shortened by 3 bases and J by 5 bases, with 3 bases between the two germline ends. CDR3 DNA: TGTGCCAGCAGCTTCATAGATACGCAGTATTTT. Its protein is CASSFIDTQYF.

This chain uses TRBV5-6 with TRBJ2-3; D might be TRBD1 (5 bases). V lost 4 bases and J 0 bases, leaving 6 bases between the germline ends. The CDR3 totals 13 residues. The germline gives CDR1 SGHDT, CDR2 YYEEEE. The CDR3 region has the DNA TGTGCCAGCAGCCGACAGAGCACAGATACGCAGTATTTT. Translation: CASSRQSTDTQYF.

This rearrangement joins TRBV28 to TRBJ2-7; 10 bases are a match to TRBD2. CDR3 size: 20 residues. J lost 1 base, V lost 5 bases, and 20 bases had no gene match. The germline V gene encodes CDR1 MDHEN and CDR2 SYDVKM. The CDR3 DNA is TGTGCCAGCAGTCCCGCCTCTAGCGGGAGTGCTACCTGGGCGTCCTACGAGCAGTACTTC. Translating gives CASSPASSGSATWASYEQYF.

The rearrangement joins TRBV27 to TRBJ2-6; D not certain. The CDR3 is 19 amino acids. CDR1 and CDR2 from the germline V gene are MNHEY and SMNVEV (reference sequence). Trimming left V 0 bases short and J 1 base short, with 16 bases between. In DNA form, the CDR3 reads TGTGCCAGCAGTTTATCTCGGAGTGGCCTTAGTTCTGGGGCCAACGTCCTGACTTTC. Translation gives CASSLSRSGLSSGANVLTF.

The chain joins TRBV7-9 to TRBJ2-7, with TRBD1 matching over 7 bases. Germline trimming cut 0 bases from V and 4 bases from J; bases unmatched to any gene: 0. The CDR3 has 13 amino acids. Germline V lookup: CDR1 SEHNR, CDR2 FQNEAQ (reference sequence). The CDR3 protein is CASSLATGYEQYF. The DNA of the CDR3 is TGTGCCAGCAGCTTAGCGACAGGGTACGAGCAGTACTTC.

The chain is built from TRBV4-1 and TRBJ2-2; 7 nucleotides align to TRBD2. V shed 1 base and J 3 bases; nucleotides not matched to a gene: 5. Germline CDR1 MGHRA, CDR2 YSYEKL. The CDR3 loop spans 16 amino acids. CDR3 coding DNA: TGCGCCAGCAGCCAAGTGGCGGGAGTGTACACCGGGGAGCTGTTTTTT. It translates to CASSQVAGVYTGELFF.

The gene calls are TRBV28 and TRBJ1-1; the match to TRBD1 covers 9 bases. V dropped 6 bases and J dropped 7; count of bases not matched to a gene: 12. CDR1 and CDR2 (germline): MDHEN, SYDVKM. This CDR3 has 15 residues. CDR3 sequence: CASSPLGQGRGEAFF. The CDR3 region has the DNA TGTGCCAGCAGCCCCTTGGGACAGGGTCGCGGTGAAGCTTTCTTT. The full variable domain, completed using reference TRBV28 and TRBJ1-1, is DVKVTQSSRYLVKRTGEKVFLECVQDMDHENMFWYRQDPGLGLRLIYFSYDVKMKEKGDIPEGYSVSREKKERFSLILESASTNQTSMYLCASSPLGQGRGEAFFGQGTRLTVV.

The chain recombines TRBV5-1 with TRBJ1-2; 9 bases are shared with TRBD1. Germline lookup yields CDR1 SGHRS and CDR2 YFSETQ. Trimming at V came to 4 bases and at J to 0 bases, leaving 7 bases not matched to a gene. This CDR3 contains 16 residues. DNA of the CDR3: TGCGCCAGCAGCCCCGGACAGGGGACCTCTAACTATGGCTACACCTTC. Protein: CASSPGQGTSNYGYTF.